Listed below are T cell receptor beta chains from one sample, sequenced in a study of blood T cell repertoires in COVID-19. Assay: immunoSEQ multiplex PCR; the TCRdb copy retains only in-frame clones and omits some. The sample gives a few hundred thousand clones, about 91% of which show up once; 6.3% is in the top ten. The sequenced sample consisted of peripheral blood. These receptors originate from a woman aged 25 to 39 with COVID-19, enrolled during active disease. The CDR3 runs from the conserved cysteine through the conserved F or W. The order of the fields is CDR3 DNA, CDR3 protein, clone size, J gene, D gene, CDR3 length, V gene. A D gene is named only where the DNA matches it firmly. Not every row has a clone size; where given, it reads once, few, many or a size class.

CDR3nt: TGTGCCAGCAGCTTGGGGAAAGCAGGGCTGGCTAATGAAAAACTGTTTTTT; CDR3aa: CASSLGKAGLANEKLFF; abundance: NA; j_gene: TRBJ1-4; d_gene: NA; len: 17; v_gene: TRBV5-4
CDR3nt: TGTGCCAGCAGCCGACTAGCGGGAGGGCCCAATGAGCAGTTCTTC; CDR3aa: CASSRLAGGPNEQFF; abundance: NA; j_gene: TRBJ2-1; d_gene: TRBD2; len: 15; v_gene: TRBV7-6
CDR3nt: TGTGCCAGCAGCTTGGTCGGCGGGGGTACAAGGCGGGGCACCGGGGAGCTGTTTTTT; CDR3aa: CASSLVGGGTRRGTGELFF; abundance: NA; j_gene: TRBJ2-2; d_gene: TRBD2; len: 19; v_gene: TRBV5-6
CDR3nt: TGTGCCAGCAGTCCCGCGGGACCCCTGGGGGATGAGCAGTTCTTC; CDR3aa: CASSPAGPLGDEQFF; abundance: once; j_gene: TRBJ2-1; d_gene: NA; len: 15; v_gene: TRBV28
CDR3nt: TGTGCCAGCAGTCGGGCGAGACTAGCGGGGACCACAGATACGCAGTATTTT; CDR3aa: CASSRARLAGTTDTQYF; abundance: NA; j_gene: TRBJ2-3; d_gene: TRBD2; len: 17; v_gene: TRBV6-6
CDR3nt: TGTGCCAGCAGCTTGGGGCCTGACAATGAGCAGTTCTTC; CDR3aa: CASSLGPDNEQFF; abundance: NA; j_gene: TRBJ2-1; d_gene: NA; len: 13; v_gene: TRBV5-5
CDR3nt: TGTGCCAGCAGCTTAACCATAGAACCTCAAGAGACCCAGTACTTC; CDR3aa: CASSLTIEPQETQYF; abundance: NA; j_gene: TRBJ2-5; d_gene: NA; len: 15; v_gene: TRBV11-1
CDR3nt: TGTGCCAGCAGTTTGGTCTTCGGGGGGAACCAGCCCCAGCATTTT; CDR3aa: CASSLVFGGNQPQHF; abundance: NA; j_gene: TRBJ1-5; d_gene: NA; len: 15; v_gene: TRBV27
CDR3nt: TGCAGTGCTCAAGGGACTGACATTCAGTACTTC; CDR3aa: CSAQGTDIQYF; abundance: NA; j_gene: TRBJ2-4; d_gene: NA; len: 11; v_gene: TRBV20-1
CDR3nt: TGTGCTAGTGGTCCCCTAGAAGGGGGTAATGGCTACACCTTC; CDR3aa: CASGPLEGGNGYTF; abundance: NA; j_gene: TRBJ1-2; d_gene: NA; len: 14; v_gene: TRBV12-5
CDR3nt: TGTGCTAGTGGCTTCGAGCGGGGGTGGAACAATGAGCAGTTCTTC; CDR3aa: CASGFERGWNNEQFF; abundance: NA; j_gene: TRBJ2-1; d_gene: TRBD2; len: 15; v_gene: TRBV12-5
CDR3nt: TGTGCCAGCAGTGCCGGCGGGCCGGGGTATGGCTACACCTTC; CDR3aa: CASSAGGPGYGYTF; abundance: NA; j_gene: TRBJ1-2; d_gene: NA; len: 14; v_gene: TRBV28
CDR3nt: TGTGCCAGTAGCGACGGGAAAAGGGAAAAACTGTTTTTT; CDR3aa: CASSDGKREKLFF; abundance: NA; j_gene: TRBJ1-4; d_gene: NA; len: 13; v_gene: TRBV19
CDR3nt: TGTGCCTGGGACAGTAGCTCCTATAATTCACCCCTCCACTTT; CDR3aa: CAWDSSSYNSPLHF; abundance: NA; j_gene: TRBJ1-6; d_gene: NA; len: 14; v_gene: TRBV30
CDR3nt: TGTGCCAGTCGATTAACCGGTCGCCCTGAAGGCTACACCTTC; CDR3aa: CASRLTGRPEGYTF; abundance: NA; j_gene: TRBJ1-2; d_gene: NA; len: 14; v_gene: TRBV19
CDR3nt: TGTGCCATCAGTGAACAGGGTGCGAACACCGGGGAGCTGTTTTTT; CDR3aa: CAISEQGANTGELFF; abundance: NA; j_gene: TRBJ2-2; d_gene: NA; len: 15; v_gene: TRBV10-3
CDR3nt: TGTGCCAGTAGTATTGGGACAGCCCCATCCTATGGCTACACCTTC; CDR3aa: CASSIGTAPSYGYTF; abundance: NA; j_gene: TRBJ1-2; d_gene: TRBD1; len: 15; v_gene: TRBV19
CDR3nt: TGTGCCAGCAGCCTAGACAGGGGACCTAATGAAAAACTGTTTTTT; CDR3aa: CASSLDRGPNEKLFF; abundance: once; j_gene: TRBJ1-4; d_gene: TRBD1; len: 15; v_gene: TRBV5-4
CDR3nt: TGCGCCAGCAGCTTGGGGGGACAGCGAGGGAGAAACATTCAGTACTTC; CDR3aa: CASSLGGQRGRNIQYF; abundance: NA; j_gene: TRBJ2-4; d_gene: TRBD1; len: 16; v_gene: TRBV5-1
CDR3nt: TGTGCCAGCAGTGACAGGGAACCCACAGATACGCAGTATTTT; CDR3aa: CASSDREPTDTQYF; abundance: NA; j_gene: TRBJ2-3; d_gene: NA; len: 14; v_gene: TRBV6-1
CDR3nt: TGTGCCAGCAGCTTGGACAGGGGAAGGGCCGAGCAGTACTTC; CDR3aa: CASSLDRGRAEQYF; abundance: NA; j_gene: TRBJ2-7; d_gene: TRBD1; len: 14; v_gene: TRBV27
CDR3nt: TGTGCCAGCAGCCAAGAAGACAAGAACACTGAAGCTTTCTTT; CDR3aa: CASSQEDKNTEAFF; abundance: NA; j_gene: TRBJ1-1; d_gene: NA; len: 14; v_gene: TRBV3-1/TRBV3-2
CDR3nt: TGTGCCTGGAGTGTACAAGGGAAACAGGACTTC; CDR3aa: CAWSVQGKQDF; abundance: NA; j_gene: TRBJ1-2; d_gene: NA; len: 11; v_gene: TRBV30
CDR3nt: TGCGCCAGCAGCCTTGGGACCACAGGGTCCTATGGCTACACCTTC; CDR3aa: CASSLGTTGSYGYTF; abundance: NA; j_gene: TRBJ1-2; d_gene: NA; len: 15; v_gene: TRBV4-3
CDR3nt: TGTGCCAGCAGCCAAAGCCACGTCGATACGCAGTATTTT; CDR3aa: CASSQSHVDTQYF; abundance: NA; j_gene: TRBJ2-3; d_gene: NA; len: 13; v_gene: TRBV11-3
CDR3nt: TGTGCCAGCAGCCAAGCCGGACAGGGAAGGAGTTCACCCCTCCACTTT; CDR3aa: CASSQAGQGRSSPLHF; abundance: NA; j_gene: TRBJ1-6; d_gene: TRBD1; len: 16; v_gene: TRBV4-2
CDR3nt: TGTGCCAGCAGCGTAGATCACCTATCCTACGAGCAGTACTTC; CDR3aa: CASSVDHLSYEQYF; abundance: NA; j_gene: TRBJ2-7; d_gene: NA; len: 14; v_gene: TRBV9
CDR3nt: TGTGCCAGCAGTTTCTCGACCCCGTGGGAGCGGGAGCTTGGGGATGAGCAGTTCTTC; CDR3aa: CASSFSTPWERELGDEQFF; abundance: NA; j_gene: TRBJ2-1; d_gene: TRBD2; len: 19; v_gene: TRBV27
CDR3nt: TGTGCCACCAGCAGAGAGGCTAGCGGATACAATGAGCAGTTCTTC; CDR3aa: CATSREASGYNEQFF; abundance: NA; j_gene: TRBJ2-1; d_gene: TRBD2; len: 15; v_gene: TRBV15
CDR3nt: TGCGCCAGCAGCCAAGATTGGACGGGGAACTATGGCTACACCTTC; CDR3aa: CASSQDWTGNYGYTF; abundance: NA; j_gene: TRBJ1-2; d_gene: NA; len: 15; v_gene: TRBV4-3
CDR3nt: TGTGCCAGCAGCGTAGGGGTTCAGGGCTCGGGCGGCTACACCTTC; CDR3aa: CASSVGVQGSGGYTF; abundance: few; j_gene: TRBJ1-2; d_gene: NA; len: 15; v_gene: TRBV9
CDR3nt: TGTGCCAGCAGTAAGAAGGGACAGGGCCCACGTTCTGAAGCTTTCTTT; CDR3aa: CASSKKGQGPRSEAFF; abundance: NA; j_gene: TRBJ1-1; d_gene: TRBD1; len: 16; v_gene: TRBV6-6
CDR3nt: TGTGCCAGCAGCATCCCGACAGGGTGGGGTAATGAAAAACTGTTTTTT; CDR3aa: CASSIPTGWGNEKLFF; abundance: NA; j_gene: TRBJ1-4; d_gene: TRBD1; len: 16; v_gene: TRBV11-3
CDR3nt: TGCGCCAGCAGTGAGTCCTTCTCAGGGAACAATTCACCCCTCCACTTT; CDR3aa: CASSESFSGNNSPLHF; abundance: NA; j_gene: TRBJ1-6; d_gene: NA; len: 16; v_gene: TRBV10-2
CDR3nt: TGCGCCAGCAGCTTGGCGGGGGTTGGCGAAAAACTGTTTTTT; CDR3aa: CASSLAGVGEKLFF; abundance: NA; j_gene: TRBJ1-4; d_gene: NA; len: 14; v_gene: TRBV5-1
CDR3nt: TGTGCCAGTATGACTAGCGGGAGTGAGACCCAGTACTTC; CDR3aa: CASMTSGSETQYF; abundance: NA; j_gene: TRBJ2-5; d_gene: TRBD2; len: 13; v_gene: TRBV19
CDR3nt: TGTGCCAGCAGCCAAGTTTTCGGGGGGCAGGGGACCGGGGAGCTGTTTTTT; CDR3aa: CASSQVFGGQGTGELFF; abundance: NA; j_gene: TRBJ2-2; d_gene: NA; len: 17; v_gene: TRBV3-1/TRBV3-2
CDR3nt: TGCGCCAGCAGTCAATCGGGAGGACTCAACTGCTACGAGCAGTACTTC; CDR3aa: CASSQSGGLNCYEQYF; abundance: once; j_gene: TRBJ2-7; d_gene: NA; len: 16; v_gene: TRBV23-1
CDR3nt: TGTGCCAGCAGCTTAGCGGTGGGCCGAACCTACGAGCAGTACTTC; CDR3aa: CASSLAVGRTYEQYF; abundance: once; j_gene: TRBJ2-7; d_gene: NA; len: 15; v_gene: TRBV7-6
CDR3nt: TGTGCCAGCAGTTTAGGCCAGAACACTGAAGCTTTCTTT; CDR3aa: CASSLGQNTEAFF; abundance: NA; j_gene: TRBJ1-1; d_gene: NA; len: 13; v_gene: TRBV27
CDR3nt: TGTGCCAGCAGCCATTCAAGGGACAACCACTATGGCTACACCTTC; CDR3aa: CASSHSRDNHYGYTF; abundance: NA; j_gene: TRBJ1-2; d_gene: NA; len: 15; v_gene: TRBV4-2
CDR3nt: TGTGCCAGCAGCCCAGGAACTTACTCCTACGAGCAGTACTTC; CDR3aa: CASSPGTYSYEQYF; abundance: once; j_gene: TRBJ2-7; d_gene: NA; len: 14; v_gene: TRBV7-8
CDR3nt: TGTGCCAGCAGCCGCTTGCGGGGGGGCCCCTACAATGAGCAGTTCTTC; CDR3aa: CASSRLRGGPYNEQFF; abundance: NA; j_gene: TRBJ2-1; d_gene: TRBD2; len: 16; v_gene: TRBV14
CDR3nt: TGTGCCAGCAGCCTCGAGGAGGCCAGTGAAAAACTGTTTTTT; CDR3aa: CASSLEEASEKLFF; abundance: NA; j_gene: TRBJ1-4; d_gene: NA; len: 14; v_gene: TRBV2
CDR3nt: TGTGCCAGCAGCTTAACGGGACAGGGGTTCTCCTACAATGAGCAGTTCTTC; CDR3aa: CASSLTGQGFSYNEQFF; abundance: NA; j_gene: TRBJ2-1; d_gene: TRBD1; len: 17; v_gene: TRBV7-2